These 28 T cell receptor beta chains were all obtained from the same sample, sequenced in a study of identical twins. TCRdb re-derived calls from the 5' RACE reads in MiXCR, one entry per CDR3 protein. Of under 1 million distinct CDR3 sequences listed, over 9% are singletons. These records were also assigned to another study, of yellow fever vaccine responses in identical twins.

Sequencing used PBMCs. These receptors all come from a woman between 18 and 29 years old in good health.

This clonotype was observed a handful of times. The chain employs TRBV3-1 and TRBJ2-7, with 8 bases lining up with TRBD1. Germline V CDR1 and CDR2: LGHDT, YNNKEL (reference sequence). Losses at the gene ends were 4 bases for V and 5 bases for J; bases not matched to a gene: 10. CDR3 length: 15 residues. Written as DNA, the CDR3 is TGTGCCAGCAGCCTTCCCGGGGACAGGCTGGACGAGCAGTACTTC. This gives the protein CASSLPGDRLDEQYF.

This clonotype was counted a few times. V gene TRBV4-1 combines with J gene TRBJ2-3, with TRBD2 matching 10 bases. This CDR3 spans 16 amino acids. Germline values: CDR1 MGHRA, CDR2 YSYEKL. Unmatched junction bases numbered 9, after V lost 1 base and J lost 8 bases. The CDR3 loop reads CASSQASGRAERTQYF. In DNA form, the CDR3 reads TGCGCCAGCAGCCAAGCAAGCGGGAGGGCCGAGCGTACGCAGTATTTT.

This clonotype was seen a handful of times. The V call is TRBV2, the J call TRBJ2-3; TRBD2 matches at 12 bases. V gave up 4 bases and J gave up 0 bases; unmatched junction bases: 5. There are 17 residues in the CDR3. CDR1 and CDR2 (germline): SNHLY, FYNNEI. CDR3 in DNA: TGTGCCAGCAGTGGCCCGACTAGCGGGGGAAGCACAGATACGCAGTATTTT. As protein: CASSGPTSGGSTDTQYF.

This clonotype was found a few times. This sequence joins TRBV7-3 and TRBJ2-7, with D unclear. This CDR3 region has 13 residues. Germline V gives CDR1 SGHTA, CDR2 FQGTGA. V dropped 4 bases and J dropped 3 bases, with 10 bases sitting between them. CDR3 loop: CASSSSPGYEQYF. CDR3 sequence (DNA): TGTGCCAGCAGCTCCTCACCCGGCTACGAGCAGTACTTC.

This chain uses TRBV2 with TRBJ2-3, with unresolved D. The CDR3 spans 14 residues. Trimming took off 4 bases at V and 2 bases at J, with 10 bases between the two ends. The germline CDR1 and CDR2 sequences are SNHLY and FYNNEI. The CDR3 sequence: CASSVIATTDTQYF. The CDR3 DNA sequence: TGTGCCAGCAGTGTAATAGCCACCACAGATACGCAGTATTTT.

CDR3 DNA: TGTGCCACCAGCAGAGATGGGACTACCTCCTCCTACGAGCAGTACTTC. Amino acids: CATSRDGTTSSYEQYF. The V and J genes are TRBV15 and TRBJ2-7, with 7 bases that match TRBD2. This CDR3 is built from 16 residues. With V trimmed by 0 bases and J by 0 bases, 5 bases remained unmatched. The V gene's germline CDR1 is LNHNV and CDR2 YYDKDF (reference sequence).

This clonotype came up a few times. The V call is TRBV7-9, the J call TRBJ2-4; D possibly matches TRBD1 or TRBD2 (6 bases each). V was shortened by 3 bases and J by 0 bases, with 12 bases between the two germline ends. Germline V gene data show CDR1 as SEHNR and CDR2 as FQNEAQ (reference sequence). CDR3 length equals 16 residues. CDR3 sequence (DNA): TGTGCCAGCAGCTTCCTAGGGGGGATAGCCAAAAACATTCAGTACTTC. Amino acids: CASSFLGGIAKNIQYF. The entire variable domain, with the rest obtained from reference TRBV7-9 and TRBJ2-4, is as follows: DTGVSQNPRHKITKRGQNVTFRCDPISEHNRLYWYRQTLGQGPEFLTYFQNEAQLEKSRLLSDRFSAERPKGSFSTLEIQRTEQGDSAMYLCASSFLGGIAKNIQYFGAGTRLSVL.

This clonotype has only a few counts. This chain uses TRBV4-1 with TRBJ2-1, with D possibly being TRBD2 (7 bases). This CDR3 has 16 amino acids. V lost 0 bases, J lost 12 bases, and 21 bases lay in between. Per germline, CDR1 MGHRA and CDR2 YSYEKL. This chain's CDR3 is CASSQDRGGPARLQFF. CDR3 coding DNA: TGCGCCAGCAGCCAAGATCGCGGGGGCCCGGCCCGGCTGCAGTTCTTC.

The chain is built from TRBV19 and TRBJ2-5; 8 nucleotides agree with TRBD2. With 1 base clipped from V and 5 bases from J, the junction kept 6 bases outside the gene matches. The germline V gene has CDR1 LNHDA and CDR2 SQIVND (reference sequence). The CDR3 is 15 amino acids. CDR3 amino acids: CASSIAGSGAETQYF. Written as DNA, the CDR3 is TGTGCCAGTAGTATAGCTGGTAGCGGGGCGGAGACCCAGTACTTC.

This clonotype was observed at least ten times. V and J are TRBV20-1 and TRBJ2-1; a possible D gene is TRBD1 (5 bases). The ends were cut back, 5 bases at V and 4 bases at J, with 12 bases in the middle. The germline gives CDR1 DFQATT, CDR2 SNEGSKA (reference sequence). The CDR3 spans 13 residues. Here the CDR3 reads CSASPDRYNEQFF. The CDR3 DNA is TGCAGTGCTTCCCCCGACAGATACAATGAGCAGTTCTTC.

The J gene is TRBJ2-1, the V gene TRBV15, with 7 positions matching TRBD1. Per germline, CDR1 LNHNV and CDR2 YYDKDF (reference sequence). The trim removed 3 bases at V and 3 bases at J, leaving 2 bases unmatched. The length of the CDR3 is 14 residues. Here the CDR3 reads CATSRTGNYNEQFF. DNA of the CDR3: TGTGCCACCAGCAGGACAGGGAACTACAATGAGCAGTTCTTC.

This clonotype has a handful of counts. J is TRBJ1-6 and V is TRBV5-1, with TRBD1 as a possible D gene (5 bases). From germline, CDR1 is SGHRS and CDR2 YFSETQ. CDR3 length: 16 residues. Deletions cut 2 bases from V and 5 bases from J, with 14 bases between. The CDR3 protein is CASSFTQGSHNSPLHF. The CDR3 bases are TGCGCCAGCAGCTTCACCCAGGGTTCCCATAATTCACCCCTCCACTTT.

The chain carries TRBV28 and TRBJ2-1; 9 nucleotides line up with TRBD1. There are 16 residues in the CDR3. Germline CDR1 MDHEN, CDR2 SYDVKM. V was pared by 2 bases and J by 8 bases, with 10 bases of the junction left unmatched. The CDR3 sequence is CASSLLPGQGKDEQFF. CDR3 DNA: TGTGCCAGCAGTTTACTACCGGGACAGGGTAAGGATGAGCAGTTCTTC.

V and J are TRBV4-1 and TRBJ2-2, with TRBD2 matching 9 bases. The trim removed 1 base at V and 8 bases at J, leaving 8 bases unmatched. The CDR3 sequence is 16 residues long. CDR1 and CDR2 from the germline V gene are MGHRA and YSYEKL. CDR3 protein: CASSQGASGASGELFF. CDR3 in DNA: TGCGCCAGCAGCCAAGGGGCTAGCGGGGCCTCAGGGGAGCTGTTTTTT.

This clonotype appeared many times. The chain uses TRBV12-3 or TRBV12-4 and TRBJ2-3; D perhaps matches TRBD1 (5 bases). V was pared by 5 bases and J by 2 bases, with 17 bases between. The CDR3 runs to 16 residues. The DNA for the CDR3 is TGTGCCAGCAGTACAGGACCGACTGCGAACACAGATACGCAGTATTTT. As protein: CASSTGPTANTDTQYF.

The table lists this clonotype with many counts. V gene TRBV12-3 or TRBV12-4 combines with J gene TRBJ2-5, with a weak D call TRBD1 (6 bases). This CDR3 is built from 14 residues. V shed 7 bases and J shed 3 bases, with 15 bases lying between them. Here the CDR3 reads CASTRTETKETQYF. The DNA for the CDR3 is TGTGCCAGCACCCGGACAGAGACTAAAGAGACCCAGTACTTC.

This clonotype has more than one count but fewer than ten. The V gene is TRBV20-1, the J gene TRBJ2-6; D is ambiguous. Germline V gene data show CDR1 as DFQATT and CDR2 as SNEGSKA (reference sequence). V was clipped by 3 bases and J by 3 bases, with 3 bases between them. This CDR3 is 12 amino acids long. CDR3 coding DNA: TGCAGTGCTAGTGGTGGGGCCAACGTCCTGACTTTC. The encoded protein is CSASGGANVLTF.

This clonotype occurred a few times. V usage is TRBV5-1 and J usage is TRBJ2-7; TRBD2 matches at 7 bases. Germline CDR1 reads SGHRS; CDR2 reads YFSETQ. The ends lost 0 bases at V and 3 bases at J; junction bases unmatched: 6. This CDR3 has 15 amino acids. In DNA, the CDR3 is TGCGCCAGCAGCTTGGATGCGGGAGTTGGCTACGAGCAGTACTTC. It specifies CASSLDAGVGYEQYF.

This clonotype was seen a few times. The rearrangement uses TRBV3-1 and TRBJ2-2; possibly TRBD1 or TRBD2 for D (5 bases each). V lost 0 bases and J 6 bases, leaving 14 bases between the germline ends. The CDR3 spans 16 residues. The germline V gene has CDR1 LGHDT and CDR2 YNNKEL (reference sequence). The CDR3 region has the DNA TGTGCCAGCAGCCAAGACTCAGGGTTTAGCGCCGGGGAGCTGTTTTTT. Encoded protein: CASSQDSGFSAGELFF.

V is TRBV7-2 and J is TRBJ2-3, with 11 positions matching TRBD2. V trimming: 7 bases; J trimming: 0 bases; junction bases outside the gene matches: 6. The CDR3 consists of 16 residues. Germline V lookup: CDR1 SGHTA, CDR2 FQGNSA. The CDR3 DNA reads TGTGCCAGCACTCAAAGACTAGCGGGAAGCACAGATACGCAGTATTTT. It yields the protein CASTQRLAGSTDTQYF.

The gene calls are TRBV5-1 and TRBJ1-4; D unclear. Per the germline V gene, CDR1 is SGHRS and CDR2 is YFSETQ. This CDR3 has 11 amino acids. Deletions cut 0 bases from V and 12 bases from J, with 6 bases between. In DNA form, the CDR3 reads TGCGCCAGCAGCTTGGGAGAGGAACTGTTTTTT. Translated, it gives CASSLGEELFF. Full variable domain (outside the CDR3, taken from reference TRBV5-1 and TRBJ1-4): KAGVTQTPRYLIKTRGQQVTLSCSPISGHRSVSWYQQTPGQGLQFLFEYFSETQRNKGNFPGRFSGRQFSNSRSEMNVSTLELGDSALYLCASSLGEELFFGSGTQLSVL.

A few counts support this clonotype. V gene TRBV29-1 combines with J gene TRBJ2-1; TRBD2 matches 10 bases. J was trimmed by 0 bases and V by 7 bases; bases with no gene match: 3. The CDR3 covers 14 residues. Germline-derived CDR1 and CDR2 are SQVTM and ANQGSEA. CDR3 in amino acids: CSGVAGGSYNEQFF. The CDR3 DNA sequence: TGCAGCGGGGTAGCGGGAGGCTCCTACAATGAGCAGTTCTTC.

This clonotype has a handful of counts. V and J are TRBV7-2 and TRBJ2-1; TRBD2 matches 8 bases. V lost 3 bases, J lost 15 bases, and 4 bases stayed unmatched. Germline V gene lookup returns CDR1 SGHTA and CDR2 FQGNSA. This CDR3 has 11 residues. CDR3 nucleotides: TGTGCCAGCAGCTTGATGGGACTAGTGTTCTTC. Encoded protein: CASSLMGLVFF.

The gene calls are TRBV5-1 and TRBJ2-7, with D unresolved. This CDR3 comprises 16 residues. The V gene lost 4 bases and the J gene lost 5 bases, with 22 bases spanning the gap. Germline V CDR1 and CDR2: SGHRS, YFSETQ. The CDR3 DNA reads TGCGCCAGCAGCAAGAACCCTAGAAATTCCCCCCACGAGCAGTACTTC. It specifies CASSKNPRNSPHEQYF.

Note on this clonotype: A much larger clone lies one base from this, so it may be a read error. The DNA of the CDR3 is TGCAGTGCTAGAGATTTGGCAGTCGAAGCTATCTTT. Protein: CSARDLAVEAIF. The chain joins TRBV20-1 to TRBJ1-1; D not resolved. CDR1 DFQATT and CDR2 SNEGSKA come from the germline V gene (reference sequence). This CDR3 has 12 amino acids.

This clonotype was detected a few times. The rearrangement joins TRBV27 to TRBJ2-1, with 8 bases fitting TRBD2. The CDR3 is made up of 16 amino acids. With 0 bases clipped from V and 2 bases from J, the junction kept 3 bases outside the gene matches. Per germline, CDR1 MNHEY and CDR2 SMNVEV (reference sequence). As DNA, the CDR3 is TGTGCCAGCAGTTTATCGGTAGCGGGGCCCTACAATGAGCAGTTCTTC. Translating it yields CASSLSVAGPYNEQFF.

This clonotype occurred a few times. The CDR3 sequence is CASSAGGTYTDTQYF. CDR3 in DNA: TGTGCCAGCAGTGCGGGTGGCACATACACAGATACGCAGTATTTT. The chain recombines TRBV2 with TRBJ2-3; D not resolved. The CDR3 is 15 residues long. V shed 4 bases and J shed 2 bases, with 13 bases lying between them. CDR1 is SNHLY and CDR2 is FYNNEI in the germline V gene.

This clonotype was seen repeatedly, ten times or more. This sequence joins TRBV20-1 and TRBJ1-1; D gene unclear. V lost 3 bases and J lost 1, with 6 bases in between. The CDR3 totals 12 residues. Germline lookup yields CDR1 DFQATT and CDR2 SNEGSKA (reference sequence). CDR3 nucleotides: TGCAGTGCTAGGAGGTCGAACACTGAAGCTTTCTTT. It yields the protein CSARRSNTEAFF.